This paragraph reports one T cell receptor (beta chain). The hyperthyroidism patients had all been newly diagnosed, and their disease duration was under 2 months. Their ages ranged from 18 to 65 years. Reasons for excluding patients were uncontrolled infection, other autoimmune disease, pregnancy or lactation. The data belong to a study of T cells in Graves' hyperthyroidism and ophthalmopathy. V gave up 5 bases and J gave up 0 bases, with 15 bases separating them. The CDR3 extends over 15 amino acids. Germline V gives CDR1 SGHRS, CDR2 YFSETQ. Amplification yielded TCR beta CDR3 regions, with RNA transcripts as the source. HTBI primers drove first-round RT-PCR of the TCR CDR3. TCRdb reprocessed the multiplex PCR reads via MiXCR and lists one record per CDR3 protein. The table has around 500,000 distinct CDR3 sequences, about 15% seen once; the top ten hold about 17%.

The material sequenced was blood. The receptor's source is a woman aged 18-30 years with Graves' hyperthyroidism. This chain connects TRBV5-1 to TRBJ2-7, with D possibly matching TRBD2 (5 bases). The CDR3 bases are TGCGCCAGCAGAGGGAGCGGCGGTTACTCCTACGAGCAGTACTTC. The encoded protein is CASRGSGGYSYEQYF. Full variable domain (remainder filled in from reference TRBV5-1 and TRBJ2-7): KAGVTQTPRYLIKTRGQQVTLSCSPISGHRSVSWYQQTPGQGLQFLFEYFSETQRNKGNFPGRFSGRQFSNSRSEMNVSTLELGDSALYLCASRGSGGYSYEQYFGPGTRLTVT.